Each of the 27 T cell receptor beta chains below was sequenced from the same sample in a study of T cell repertoires in cytomegalovirus infection. MiXCR, run by TCRdb on the reads, gives a single entry per CDR3 protein. The sample lists some 800,000 distinct CDR3 sequences, 30% to 35% seen once, with around 12% in the top ten. These receptors have no identified antigens. The sequences come from cultured CD8+ T cells from PBMCs, collected from culture after CMV antigen stimulation. The receptors shown here come from a human donor in good health (CMV status not recorded). Some clones in this sample may be carry-over from other donors' samples.

The CDR3 bases are TGTGCCAGCAGTTTTGGAGGGGGGCCAACCCCGAACACCGGGGAGCTGTTTTTT. Protein product: CASSFGGGPTPNTGELFF. V is TRBV28 and J is TRBJ2-2; D is possibly TRBD1 or TRBD2 (6 bases each). Trimming took 3 bases from V and 0 from J, leaving 17 bases between them. CDR1 MDHEN and CDR2 SYDVKM come from the germline V gene. The length of the CDR3 is 18 residues.

V usage is TRBV13 and J usage is TRBJ2-7; D possibly matches TRBD1 or TRBD2 (7 bases each). The germline V and J ends were trimmed by 5 bases and 3 bases, with 14 bases remaining between them. Germline CDR1 PRHDT, CDR2 FYEKMQ (reference sequence). CDR3 length: 14 residues. CDR3 amino acids: CASSPRGDSYEQYF. The CDR3 bases are TGTGCCAGCAGCCCCCGGGGGGACAGCTACGAGCAGTACTTC.

This clonotype has a count of ten or more. CDR3 residues: CASSLVLAGGYEQFF. CDR3 sequence (DNA): TGTGCCAGCAGCTTAGTCCTAGCGGGGGGATATGAGCAGTTCTTC. This sequence joins TRBV7-2 and TRBJ2-1, with 11 bases matching TRBD2. Germline values: CDR1 SGHTA, CDR2 FQGNSA. The V and J ends lost 1 base and 8 bases, in that order; junction bases with no gene match: 4. CDR3 length equals 15 residues. Drawing the rest from reference TRBV7-2 and TRBJ2-1, the complete variable domain is GAGVSQSPSNKVTEKGKDVELRCDPISGHTALYWYRQSLGQGLEFLIYFQGNSAPDKSGLPSDRFSAERTGGSVSTLTIQRTQQEDSAVYLCASSLVLAGGYEQFFGPGTRLTVL.

The CDR3 DNA reads TGTGCCAGCCCAAACAGGGGTGGCACAGATACGCAGTATTTT. This translates into CASPNRGGTDTQYF. The chain recombines TRBV2 with TRBJ2-3; 7 positions agree with TRBD1. This CDR3 region has 14 residues. Germline trimming cut 8 bases from V and 1 base from J; bases unmatched to any gene: 6. Germline loops: CDR1 SNHLY, CDR2 FYNNEI. Combining the CDR3 with reference TRBV2 and TRBJ2-3 gives the whole variable domain EPEVTQTPSHQVTQMGQEVILRCVPISNHLYFYWYRQILGQKVEFLVSFYNNEISEKSEIFDDQFSVERPDGSNFTLKIRSTKLEDSAMYFCASPNRGGTDTQYFGPGTRLTVL.

The chain has TRBV6-5 and TRBJ2-5; D is uncertain. CDR1 and CDR2 (germline): MNHEY, SVGAGI. The CDR3 runs to 14 residues. V lost 0 bases and J lost 4, with 9 bases in between. CDR3 DNA: TGTGCCAGCAGTTACTCGGGGATAAGAGAGACCCAGTACTTC. Protein product: CASSYSGIRETQYF.

V gene TRBV4-1 combines with J gene TRBJ1-1; no clear D. CDR3 length: 17 residues. Trimming pared 4 bases from V and 1 base from J, leaving 19 bases between. CDR1 is MGHRA and CDR2 is YSYEKL in the germline V gene. The CDR3 protein is CASSPGGREAANTEAFF. In DNA form, the CDR3 reads TGCGCCAGCAGCCCAGGAGGGAGGGAGGCGGCGAACACTGAAGCTTTCTTT.

This clonotype was seen more than once but under ten times. At one end the junction does not follow the germline gene, possibly because of a read error. This chain connects TRBV6-1 to TRBJ1-6, with D tentatively TRBD1 (6 bases). Germline assignment: CDR1 MNHNS and CDR2 SASEGT. The CDR3 is 13 residues long. The CDR3 spells CASSEDRYGHRAF. CDR3 coding DNA: TGTGCCAGCAGTGAAGATAGATATGGTCACAGGGCCTTT.

This clonotype has only a few counts. For the CDR3, the DNA is TGTGCCAGCAGCCCCGCCGCGAGGGGCCGCCACAATGAGCAGTTCTTC. Protein: CASSPAARGRHNEQFF. The V and J genes are TRBV7-9 and TRBJ2-1, with D perhaps assigned TRBD1 or TRBD2 (5 bases each). V gave up 5 bases and J gave up 5 bases, with 19 bases separating them. Germline lookup yields CDR1 SEHNR and CDR2 FQNEAQ (reference sequence). CDR3 length: 16 amino acids.

The J gene is TRBJ2-7, the V gene TRBV5-4, with D possibly being TRBD1 (5 bases). This CDR3 contains 16 residues. Per germline, CDR1 SGHNT and CDR2 YYREEE (reference sequence). V shed 0 bases and J shed 1 base, with 14 bases lying between them. The chain's CDR3 is CASSLAPDSLSYEQYF. Here the CDR3 DNA reads TGTGCCAGCAGCTTGGCCCCCGACAGCCTATCCTACGAGCAGTACTTC.

This clonotype was seen once. The chain employs TRBV6-5 and TRBJ2-1, with a possible D match to TRBD2 (7 bases). The ends were cut back, 10 bases at V and 4 bases at J, with 17 bases in the middle. The CDR3 consists of 14 residues. CDR1 MNHEY and CDR2 SVGAGI come from the germline V gene. The CDR3 region is CATDVRGLYNEQFF. The CDR3 DNA is TGTGCCACCGACGTGCGGGGGCTTTACAATGAGCAGTTCTTC.

This rearrangement joins TRBV5-1 to TRBJ2-1, with 8 bases aligning to TRBD2. Trimming took 2 bases from V and 7 from J; bases not matched to a gene: 8. Germline V gene sequence: CDR1 SGHRS, CDR2 YFSETQ. The CDR3 is 15 residues long. The CDR3 is CASSLWAGGQNEQFF. As DNA, the CDR3 is TGCGCCAGCAGCTTATGGGCGGGGGGCCAGAATGAGCAGTTCTTC.

The chain has TRBV9 and TRBJ2-4, with a weak D call TRBD1 (6 bases). Germline CDR1 is SGDLS and CDR2 is YYNGEE. CDR3 length: 16 amino acids. V was shortened by 3 bases and J by 0 bases, with 13 bases between the two germline ends. The CDR3 is CASSAGVTLAKNIQYF. The CDR3 DNA is TGTGCCAGCAGCGCAGGGGTGACGTTAGCCAAAAACATTCAGTACTTC.

V usage is TRBV3-1 and J usage is TRBJ2-3, with D hard to call. Trimming left V 2 bases short and J 5 bases short, with 11 bases between. Germline V CDR1 and CDR2: LGHDT, YNNKEL (reference sequence). The CDR3 is 14 amino acids. The CDR3 here is CASSQTDGEDTQYF. The DNA of the CDR3 is TGTGCCAGCAGCCAAACTGACGGCGAAGATACGCAGTATTTT.

This clonotype has a handful of counts. The V gene is TRBV9, the J gene TRBJ2-1, with no clear D. The V gene lost 6 bases and the J gene lost 3 bases, with 7 bases spanning the gap. The CDR3 length is 12 residues. Germline CDR1 and CDR2: SGDLS and YYNGEE. The CDR3 region is CASMDRYNEQFF. In DNA form, the CDR3 reads TGTGCCAGCATGGACCGCTACAATGAGCAGTTCTTC.

This clonotype showed up just a few times. The chain's CDR3 is CASSYAMWNTEAFF. CDR3 bases: TGTGCCAGCAGTTACGCAATGTGGAACACTGAAGCTTTCTTT. This sequence joins TRBV6-2 or TRBV6-3 and TRBJ1-1, with no clear D. Germline CDR1 reads MNHEY; CDR2 reads SVGEGT. CDR3 length equals 14 residues. Trimming cost V 2 bases and J 1 base, with 8 bases left between them.

This clonotype was recorded at least ten times. This chain links TRBV7-6 with TRBJ1-2; the D is unclear. The CDR3 has 16 residues. Germline values: CDR1 SGHVS, CDR2 FNYEAQ. With 1 base removed from V and 3 bases from J, the gap between germline ends came to 15 bases. CDR3 sequence reads: CASSLGSFPSDYGYTF. In DNA, the CDR3 is TGTGCCAGCAGCTTAGGGTCGTTTCCCAGCGACTATGGCTACACCTTC.

In this sample, this clonotype turned up a few times. The V call is TRBV6-1, the J call TRBJ1-2, with unresolved D. Per germline, CDR1 MNHNS and CDR2 SASEGT. V shed 2 bases and J shed 3 bases, with 13 bases lying between them. CDR3 size: 15 residues. CDR3 amino acids: CASSESGLTYYGYTF. The CDR3 region has the DNA TGTGCCAGCAGTGAATCCGGACTTACTTACTATGGCTACACCTTC.

V and J are TRBV27 and TRBJ2-1; D is unresolved. The CDR3 runs to 12 residues. Germline-derived CDR1 and CDR2 are MNHEY and SMNVEV (reference sequence). The germline V and J ends were trimmed by 6 bases and 8 bases, with 11 bases remaining between them. The CDR3 reads CASSNDLDEQFF. The CDR3 region has the DNA TGTGCCAGCAGCAATGATCTAGATGAGCAGTTCTTC.

The genes are TRBV24-1 and TRBJ1-2; D might be TRBD1 (6 bases). The CDR3 has 14 residues. The V gene lost 1 base and the J gene lost 7 bases, with 12 bases spanning the gap. Germline V CDR1 and CDR2: KGHDR, SFDVKD. In nucleotides, the CDR3 is TGTGCCACCAGTGATTTCGGGGGGCGCTCTGGCTACACCTTC. Its translation: CATSDFGGRSGYTF.

This clonotype showed up many times. The chain has TRBV9 and TRBJ2-1; 11 nucleotides align to TRBD2. The CDR3 consists of 16 residues. Germline V gives CDR1 SGDLS, CDR2 YYNGEE. V was pared by 0 bases and J by 5 bases, with 4 bases of the junction left unmatched. DNA of the CDR3: TGTGCCAGCAGCGTAGAACTAGCGGGGGCCCACAATGAGCAGTTCTTC. Translating gives CASSVELAGAHNEQFF.

This clonotype has a handful of counts. The chain carries TRBV13 and TRBJ1-2; the match to TRBD1 covers 7 bases. Germline CDR1 PRHDT, CDR2 FYEKMQ (reference sequence). Trimming removed 6 bases from V and 3 bases from J; junction bases left unmatched: 4. CDR3 size: 13 residues. In nucleotides, the CDR3 is TGTGCCAGCAGGATTCAGGGGGACTATGGCTACACCTTC. This gives the protein CASRIQGDYGYTF.

The chain links TRBV28 to TRBJ2-2; D remains unclear. V was clipped by 4 bases and J by 6 bases, with 9 bases between them. This CDR3 region has 13 residues. The germline V gene has CDR1 MDHEN and CDR2 SYDVKM. CDR3 sequence: CASSWQEPGELFF. In nucleotides, the CDR3 is TGTGCCAGCAGTTGGCAGGAGCCCGGGGAGCTGTTTTTT.

This clonotype was seen many times. This chain uses TRBV7-9 with TRBJ2-3; D is perhaps TRBD2 (5 bases). The CDR3 is made up of 15 amino acids. CDR1 SEHNR and CDR2 FQNEAQ come from the germline V gene (reference sequence). Trimming removed 5 bases at V and 6 bases at J, with 18 bases between. DNA of the CDR3: TGTGCCAGCAGCCCACTGCGAGGGCCGGTGGATACGCAGTATTTT. This codes for CASSPLRGPVDTQYF.

To note about this clonotype: The junction does not match germline at one end; this may be a read error. This chain connects TRBV12-3 or TRBV12-4 to TRBJ1-3; 9 nucleotides align to TRBD1. The CDR3 spans 17 residues. CDR3 region: CASGLRTGASSGNTIYF. Written as DNA, the CDR3 is TGTGCCAGCGGTTTGAGGACAGGGGCCAGCTCTGGAAACACCATATATTTT.

The J gene is TRBJ2-2, the V gene TRBV6-8; the D is unclear. Trimming cost V 0 bases and J 5 bases, with 10 bases left between them. The CDR3 has 15 amino acids. Germline V gene data show CDR1 as MNHGY and CDR2 as SAAAGT. The CDR3 sequence is CASSYSHGWTGELFF. DNA of the CDR3: TGTGCCAGCAGTTACTCACATGGTTGGACCGGGGAGCTGTTTTTT.

This clonotype was found a few times. The V gene is TRBV27, the J gene TRBJ1-5; a possible D gene is TRBD1 (5 bases). The CDR3 consists of 15 residues. Between the trimmed V and J ends, which lost 6 bases and 3 bases, there was a span of 15 bases. Germline values: CDR1 MNHEY, CDR2 SMNVEV (reference sequence). CDR3 residues: CASSQQAGYNQPQHF. DNA of the CDR3: TGTGCCAGCAGCCAACAGGCGGGATACAATCAGCCCCAGCATTTT.

The DNA of the CDR3 is TGTGCCAGTAGTACCCCGGACAGGGTAAGGATTCGATCACCCCTCCACTTT. Translating gives CASSTPDRVRIRSPLHF. This rearrangement joins TRBV19 to TRBJ1-6, with 8 bases that match TRBD1. With 4 bases clipped from V and 10 bases from J, the junction kept 15 bases outside the gene matches. The germline V gene has CDR1 LNHDA and CDR2 SQIVND (reference sequence). The CDR3 runs 17 residues.